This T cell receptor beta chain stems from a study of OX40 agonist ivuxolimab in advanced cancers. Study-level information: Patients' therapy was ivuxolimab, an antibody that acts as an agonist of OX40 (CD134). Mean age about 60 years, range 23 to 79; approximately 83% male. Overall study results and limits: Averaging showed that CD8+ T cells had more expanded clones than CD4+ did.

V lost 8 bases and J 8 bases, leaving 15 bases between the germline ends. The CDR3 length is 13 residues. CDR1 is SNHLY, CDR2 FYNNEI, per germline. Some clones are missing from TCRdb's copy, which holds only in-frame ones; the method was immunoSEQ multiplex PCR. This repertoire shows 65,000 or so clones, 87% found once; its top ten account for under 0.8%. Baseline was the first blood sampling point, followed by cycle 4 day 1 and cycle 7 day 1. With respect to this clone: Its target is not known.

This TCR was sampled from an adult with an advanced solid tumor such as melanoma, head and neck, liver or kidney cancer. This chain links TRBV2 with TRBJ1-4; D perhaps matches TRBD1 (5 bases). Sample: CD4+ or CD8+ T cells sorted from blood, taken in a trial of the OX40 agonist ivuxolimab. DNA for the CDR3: TGTGCCAGCGCCCGGGGGGGTTCAGAAAAACTGTTTTTT. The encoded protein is CASARGGSEKLFF.